Sequencing of this T cell receptor (beta chain) was carried out in a study of brain metastases from non-small cell lung cancer. Overall study results and limits: Compared with primary tumors, brain metastases showed less T-cell infiltration. Expanded T-cell clones appeared in 50% to 80% of brain metastases over primaries.

As for this clone: Its cognate antigen is unknown.

CDR1 is MDHEN, CDR2 SYDVKM, per germline. This CDR3 has 12 amino acids. V lost 4 bases, J lost 1 base, and 5 bases lay in between. Profiled with immunoSEQ multiplex PCR; TCRdb holds only in-frame clones, not every one. The sample carries about 6,000 clones, 80% to 85% recorded once. The chain links TRBV28 to TRBJ2-7; D is unresolved. This sequence originates from a donor over 35 with non-small cell lung cancer. The specimen was primary lung tumor tissue. DNA of the CDR3: TGTGCCAGCAGTTCCGGTTCCTACGAGCAGTACTTC. Translation gives CASSSGSYEQYF.